Listed below are T cell receptor beta chains from one sample, sequenced in a study of glioma-infiltrating T cells after dendritic cell vaccination. Generated by immunoSEQ multiplex PCR, the TCRdb table keeps only in-frame clones and is missing some. The table lists 55,000 to 75,000 clones, about 86% of them singletons. The specimen comprised blood, sampled before dendritic cell vaccination. These receptors all come from a human donor with glioblastoma. CDR3s include the opening cysteine and the closing phenylalanine or tryptophan. The order of the fields is clone size, V gene, D gene, J gene, CDR3 protein, CDR3 DNA. A D gene is named only where the DNA matches it firmly. Clone size is shown for a subset of rows, as once, few, many or a class of expanded clone.

.	TRBV7-9	TRBD1	TRBJ2-7	CASSEPGQGGLSYEQYF	TGTGCCAGCAGCGAGCCGGGACAGGGAGGCCTCTCCTACGAGCAGTACTTC
.	TRBV19	TRBD2	TRBJ2-7	CASSISGTSDYEQYF	TGTGCCAGTAGTATTTCGGGGACTAGCGACTACGAGCAGTACTTC
.	TRBV11-3	.	TRBJ1-3	CASSYPQGSPGNTIYF	TGTGCCAGCAGCTACCCACAGGGATCTCCTGGAAACACCATATATTTT
.	TRBV9	TRBD2	TRBJ2-1	CASSGSGGADNEQFF	TGTGCCAGCAGCGGTAGCGGGGGGGCGGACAATGAGCAGTTCTTC
.	TRBV11-2	TRBD1	TRBJ2-4	CASSPGQGKRDIQYF	TGTGCCAGCAGCCCCGGACAGGGGAAGAGAGACATTCAGTACTTC
once	TRBV19	.	TRBJ2-7	CASSGRRPYEQYF	TGTGCCAGTAGTGGACGGAGGCCCTACGAGCAGTACTTC
.	TRBV7-3	.	TRBJ2-7	CASSYSPGYGGEQYF	TGTGCCAGCAGCTACTCTCCGGGTTACGGGGGCGAGCAGTACTTC
once	TRBV5-1	TRBD2	TRBJ2-1	CASSARLASYNEQFF	TGCGCCAGCAGCGCTAGACTAGCGTCCTACAATGAGCAGTTCTTC
.	TRBV5-1	.	TRBJ2-1	CASSLKQGLGEQFF	TGCGCCAGCAGCTTAAAACAGGGATTGGGTGAGCAGTTCTTC
.	TRBV6-5	TRBD1	TRBJ1-1	CASSYQGVLNTEAFF	TGTGCCAGCAGTTACCAGGGGGTACTGAACACTGAAGCTTTCTTT
.	TRBV7-2	.	TRBJ2-5	CASSLDRLETQYF	TGTGCCAGCAGCTTAGACAGATTGGAGACCCAGTACTTC
.	TRBV5-8	.	TRBJ1-3	CASSPRLDFLNTIYF	TGTGCCAGCAGCCCACGGTTAGATTTTCTAAACACCATATATTTT
.	TRBV19	TRBD1	TRBJ2-1	CASSIRDRVYNEQFF	TGTGCCAGTAGTATAAGGGACAGGGTCTACAATGAGCAGTTCTTC
.	TRBV7-2	TRBD2	TRBJ2-1	CASSSDPSGGYPYNEQFF	TGTGCCAGCAGCTCAGACCCTAGCGGGGGTTACCCCTACAATGAGCAGTTCTTC
few	TRBV29-1	TRBD1	TRBJ1-5	CSVGGQGEGPQHF	TGCAGCGTTGGGGGACAGGGCGAGGGGCCCCAGCATTTT
.	TRBV4-2	.	TRBJ2-3	CASSQEPPGGNGGYTQYF	TGTGCCAGCAGCCAAGAGCCCCCCGGGGGAAACGGCGGGTATACGCAGTATTTT
.	TRBV11-2	TRBD1	TRBJ2-2	CASTHTGGKDTGELFF	TGTGCCAGCACTCACACAGGGGGCAAGGACACCGGGGAGCTGTTTTTT
.	TRBV19	.	TRBJ1-2	CASSIDRVYGYTF	TGTGCCAGTAGTATAGACAGGGTTTATGGCTACACCTTC
.	TRBV12-5	TRBD1	TRBJ2-1	CASGLEWDRGREFF	TGTGCTAGTGGTTTGGAATGGGACAGGGGCAGGGAGTTCTTC
.	TRBV2	.	TRBJ1-2	CASSKTSGLLRGYTF	TGTGCCAGCAGTAAAACCTCGGGACTCCTCCGGGGCTACACCTTC
once	TRBV10-3	.	TRBJ1-1	CAISVRNTEAFF	TGTGCCATCAGTGTCCGGAACACTGAAGCTTTCTTT
.	TRBV7-9	.	TRBJ2-5	CASQQAGETQYF	TGTGCCAGCCAACAGGCTGGGGAGACCCAGTACTTC
.	TRBV7-3	TRBD2	TRBJ2-7	CASSSRTSGYYEQYF	TGTGCCAGCAGCTCCCGGACTAGCGGATACTACGAGCAGTACTTC
few	TRBV2	TRBD1	TRBJ1-5	CASSLQGEGPQHF	TGTGCCAGCAGTCTACAGGGGGAAGGGCCCCAGCATTTT
.	TRBV19	.	TRBJ1-5	CASSSPGSGQPQHF	TGTGCCAGTAGTTCACCGGGGAGTGGTCAGCCCCAGCATTTT
.	TRBV25-1	.	TRBJ2-1	CASSEFTYNEQFF	TGTGCCAGCAGTGAATTTACCTACAATGAGCAGTTCTTC
.	TRBV6-6	.	TRBJ1-1	CASSYPGVPNTEAFF	TGTGCCAGCAGTTACCCCGGGGTGCCGAACACTGAAGCTTTCTTT
.	TRBV2	TRBD2	TRBJ2-2	CASNGLAGGALLGELFF	TGTGCCAGCAACGGACTAGCGGGGGGCGCCTTGTTGGGGGAGCTGTTTTTT
.	TRBV27	.	TRBJ2-7	CASRIMGQAYEQYF	TGTGCCAGCAGGATTATGGGGCAGGCTTACGAGCAGTACTTC
.	TRBV29-1	.	TRBJ2-1	CSGGTYNEQFF	TGCAGCGGAGGGACCTACAATGAGCAGTTCTTC
.	TRBV4-1	.	TRBJ2-1	CASSQPTANYYNEQFF	TGCGCCAGCAGCCAACCGACAGCGAACTATTACAATGAGCAGTTCTTC
.	TRBV10-3	TRBD1	TRBJ2-7	CAIRDDRGDYEQYF	TGTGCCATCAGGGATGACAGGGGCGACTACGAGCAGTACTTC
.	TRBV5-1	TRBD1	TRBJ1-2	CASSRTQGLEVYGYTF	TGCGCCAGCAGCCGAACACAGGGGTTAGAGGTGTATGGCTACACCTTC
.	TRBV4-3	TRBD1	TRBJ1-2	CASSQDRDSYGYTF	TGCGCCAGCAGCCAAGACCGGGACAGCTATGGCTACACCTTC
.	TRBV9	TRBD2	TRBJ2-2	CASSGLAAGELFF	TGTGCCAGCAGCGGCCTAGCGGCCGGGGAGCTGTTTTTT
.	TRBV4-1	TRBD1	TRBJ1-4	CASRETGGLSSTNEKLFF	TGCGCCAGCAGAGAGACAGGGGGCTTGTCATCGACTAATGAAAAACTGTTTTTT
.	TRBV7-2	TRBD1	TRBJ1-6	CASSSTGGMGNSPLHF	TGTGCCAGCAGCTCGACAGGGGGCATGGGTAATTCACCCCTCCACTTT
once	TRBV9	TRBD1	TRBJ1-1	CASSAGTGGTEAFF	TGTGCCAGCAGCGCGGGAACAGGGGGCACTGAAGCTTTCTTT
.	TRBV5-1	TRBD1	TRBJ2-7	CASSQRPGQGTFGHEQYF	TGCGCCAGCAGCCAAAGACCGGGACAGGGAACCTTCGGCCACGAGCAGTACTTC
.	TRBV10-3	TRBD1	TRBJ1-3	CATTTGVSGNTIYF	TGTGCCACGACGACAGGGGTATCTGGAAACACCATATATTTT
.	TRBV4-2	TRBD2	TRBJ2-1	CASSLSAGSSYNEQFF	TGTGCCAGCAGCCTCTCAGCGGGGAGCTCCTACAATGAGCAGTTCTTC
.	TRBV6-1	.	TRBJ1-5	CASSEAPVQPQHF	TGTGCCAGCAGTGAAGCCCCAGTTCAGCCCCAGCATTTT
.	TRBV30	.	TRBJ1-2	CAWSPGGADAYGYTF	TGTGCCTGGAGCCCTGGGGGGGCCGACGCTTATGGCTACACCTTC
.	TRBV18	TRBD1	TRBJ2-7	CASSPPGQVYEQYF	TGTGCCAGCTCACCACCGGGACAGGTATACGAGCAGTACTTC
.	TRBV2	TRBD1	TRBJ1-4	CASSWGQSLNEKLFF	TGTGCCAGCAGTTGGGGACAGTCACTAAATGAAAAACTGTTTTTT
.	TRBV5-4	TRBD2	TRBJ2-5	CASSRGGTEGETQYF	TGTGCCAGCAGCCGCGGGGGGACGGAAGGGGAGACCCAGTACTTC
.	TRBV11-1	.	TRBJ2-7	CASSLGQREEQYF	TGTGCCAGCAGCTTAGGACAGAGAGAAGAGCAGTACTTC
.	TRBV2	TRBD1	TRBJ2-1	CASSERRGINEQFF	TGTGCCAGCAGTGAACGCAGGGGGATCAATGAGCAGTTCTTC
.	TRBV29-1	TRBD1	TRBJ1-1	CSVQQGASTEAFF	TGCAGCGTCCAACAGGGGGCGAGCACTGAAGCTTTCTTT
.	TRBV5-1	TRBD1	TRBJ2-1	CASSLGGQGFYNEQFF	TGCGCCAGCAGCTTGGGAGGACAGGGTTTCTACAATGAGCAGTTCTTC
.	TRBV7-2	.	TRBJ1-5	CASSEIYNQPQHF	TGTGCCAGCAGCGAGATATATAATCAGCCCCAGCATTTT
.	TRBV4-1	TRBD1	TRBJ1-6	CASSQGTGNSPLHF	TGCGCCAGCAGCCAAGGGACAGGGAACTCACCCCTCCACTTT
.	TRBV19	.	TRBJ2-7	CASSMQLAEYEQYF	TGTGCCAGTAGTATGCAACTAGCTGAATACGAGCAGTACTTC
.	TRBV2	.	TRBJ2-5	CASRAVISGETQYF	TGTGCCAGCAGGGCTGTAATTTCGGGGGAGACCCAGTACTTC
.	TRBV6-6	.	TRBJ1-2	CASSGQNYGYTF	TGTGCCAGCAGCGGACAGAACTATGGCTACACCTTC